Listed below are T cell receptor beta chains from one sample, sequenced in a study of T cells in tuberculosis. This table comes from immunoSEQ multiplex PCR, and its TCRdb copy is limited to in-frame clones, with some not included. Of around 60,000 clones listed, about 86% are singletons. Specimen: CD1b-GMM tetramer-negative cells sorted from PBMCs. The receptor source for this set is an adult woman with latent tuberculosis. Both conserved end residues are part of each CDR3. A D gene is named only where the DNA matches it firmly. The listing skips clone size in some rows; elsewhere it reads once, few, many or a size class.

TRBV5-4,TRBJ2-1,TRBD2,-,TGTGCCAGCAGCTCTTTAGCGGGGGGGACTTATGAGCAGTTCTTC,CASSSLAGGTYEQFF
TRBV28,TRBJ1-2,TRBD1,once,TGTGCCAGCAGTTTAAGACAGGGGAGTGGCTACACCTTC,CASSLRQGSGYTF
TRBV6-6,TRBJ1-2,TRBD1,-,TGTGCCAGCAGGGAGGGGGCGCGTGGCTACACCTTC,CASREGARGYTF
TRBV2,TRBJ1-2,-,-,TGTGCCAGCAACGGAGACAGGTCGAGCTATGGCTACACCTTC,CASNGDRSSYGYTF
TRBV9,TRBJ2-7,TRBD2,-,TGTGCCAGCAGCCCCTCCGGGAGCGGGAGAAAGGGCGAGCAGTACTTC,CASSPSGSGRKGEQYF
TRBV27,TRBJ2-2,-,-,TGTGCCAGCATGGCCACCGGGGAGCTGTTTTTT,CASMATGELFF
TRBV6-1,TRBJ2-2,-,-,TGTGCCAGCAGTGAAAGGTCTAGGGGCCTGAACACCGGGGAGCTGTTTTTT,CASSERSRGLNTGELFF
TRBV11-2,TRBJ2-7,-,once,TGTGCCAGCAGTCCAGATGCCTACGAGCAGTACTTC,CASSPDAYEQYF
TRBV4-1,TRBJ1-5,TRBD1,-,TGCGCCAGCAGTACCACAGGGGGCGGTCAGCCCCAGCATTTT,CASSTTGGGQPQHF
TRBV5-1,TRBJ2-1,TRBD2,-,TGCGCCAGCAGCTTTAGCGGGGGGCTGGGGAATGAGCAGTTCTTC,CASSFSGGLGNEQFF
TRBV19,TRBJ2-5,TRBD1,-,TGTGCCAGTAAGAACTCGGGTCAGGGGGCTGGAGAGACCCAGTACTTC,CASKNSGQGAGETQYF
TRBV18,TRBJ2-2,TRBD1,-,TGTGCCAGCTCACCACCCGGGACAGGGAGGATAACCGGGGAGCTGTTTTTT,CASSPPGTGRITGELFF
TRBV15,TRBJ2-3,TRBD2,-,TGTGCCACCAGCAGACAGGCTAGCGGGACAGATACGCAGTATTTT,CATSRQASGTDTQYF
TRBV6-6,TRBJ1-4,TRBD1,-,TGTGCCAGCAGCCGACAGGGCCTGAATGAAAAACTGTTTTTT,CASSRQGLNEKLFF
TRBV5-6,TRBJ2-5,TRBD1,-,TGTGCCAGCAGCTTGACCGGGACAGAAGAGACCCAGTACTTC,CASSLTGTEETQYF
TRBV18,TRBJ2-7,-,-,TGTGCCAGCTCAAAGGGGAACTACGAGCAGTACTTC,CASSKGNYEQYF
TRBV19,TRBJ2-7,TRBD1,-,TGTGCCAGTAGTTTGCAGGGGGCTTCCCGATACGAGCAGTACTTC,CASSLQGASRYEQYF
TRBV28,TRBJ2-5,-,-,TGTGCCAGCAGTTTCCCCGGGGGTACGACCCAGTACTTC,CASSFPGGTTQYF
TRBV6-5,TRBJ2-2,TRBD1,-,TGTGCCAGCAGTTTGGACAGGGTAACCGGGGAGCTGTTTTTT,CASSLDRVTGELFF
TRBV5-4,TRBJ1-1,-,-,TGTGCCAGCAGCTTGGAGGGGGGGGGCGCCCCTGAAGCTTTCTTT,CASSLEGGGAPEAFF
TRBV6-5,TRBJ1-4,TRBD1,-,TGTGCCAGCAGTTACTCGAGCAGGGGGCGCGAAAAACTGTTTTTT,CASSYSSRGREKLFF
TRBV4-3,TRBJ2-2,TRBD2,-,TGCGCCAGCAGCGATCTCCTAGCGGGGGGGACCGGGGAGCTGTTTTTT,CASSDLLAGGTGELFF
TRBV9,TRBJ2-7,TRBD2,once,TGTGCCAGCAGCGTCGGGACTAGCGGGGGTATAGAGCAGTACTTC,CASSVGTSGGIEQYF
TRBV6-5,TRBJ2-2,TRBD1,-,TGTGCCAGCAGTTCCACGGGACAGGGAAACACCGGGGAGCTGTTTTTT,CASSSTGQGNTGELFF
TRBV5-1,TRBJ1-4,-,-,TGCGCCAGCAGCTTGGCGGGGGGCACTAATGAAAAACTGTTTTTT,CASSLAGGTNEKLFF
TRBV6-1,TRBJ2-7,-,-,TGTGCCAGCAGCCTCGGTGGCTACGAGCAGTACTTC,CASSLGGYEQYF
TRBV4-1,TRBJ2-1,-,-,TGCGCCAGCAGCCACATGGACAGATTCTCCTACAATGAGCAGTTCTTC,CASSHMDRFSYNEQFF
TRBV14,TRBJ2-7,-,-,TGTGCCAGCAGCCGAGGCTGGGGCCCGTCTACCTACGAGCAGTACTTC,CASSRGWGPSTYEQYF
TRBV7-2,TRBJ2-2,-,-,TGTGCCAGCAGCCTTAAACTAGCTAGGGCGAACACCGGGGAGCTGTTTTTT,CASSLKLARANTGELFF
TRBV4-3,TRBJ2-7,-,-,TGCGCCAGCAGCCAAGGAAGAGAACTCTCCTACGAGCAGTACTTC,CASSQGRELSYEQYF
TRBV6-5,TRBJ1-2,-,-,TGTGCCAGTTCCTCAGGAGGGATGGACTATGGCTACACCTTC,CASSSGGMDYGYTF
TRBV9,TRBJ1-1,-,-,TGTGCCAGCAGCGTAGTACAGGCGGATGAAGCTTTCTTT,CASSVVQADEAFF
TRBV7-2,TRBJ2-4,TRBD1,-,TGTGCCAGCAGCTTAATGGGACAGATTCAGTACTTC,CASSLMGQIQYF
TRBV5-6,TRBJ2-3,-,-,TGTGCCAGCAGCTTTCGGGGTCTGGCAGATACGCAGTATTTT,CASSFRGLADTQYF
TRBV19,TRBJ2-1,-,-,TGTGCCAGTAGTATAGTATTGGACAGCAGGGAGCAGTTCTTC,CASSIVLDSREQFF
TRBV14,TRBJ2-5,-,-,TGTGCCAGCAGCCGGGCATGGGGGACTCAGGATGAGACCCAGTACTTC,CASSRAWGTQDETQYF
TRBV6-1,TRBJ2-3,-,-,TGTGCCAGCAGCCCAGGGAGGAGGCGGACAGATACGCAGTATTTT,CASSPGRRRTDTQYF
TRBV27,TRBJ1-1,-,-,TGTGCCGGCAGTCCCCAGCCAGGGAAAGTTGAAGCTTTCTTT,CAGSPQPGKVEAFF
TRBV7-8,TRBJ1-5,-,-,TGTGCCAGCAGGTCGGGCAATCAGCCCCAGCATTTT,CASRSGNQPQHF
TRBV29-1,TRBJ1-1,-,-,TGCAGCGTTGAAGATCCATGGGGCAGCCACACTGAAGCTTTCTTT,CSVEDPWGSHTEAFF